This T cell receptor beta chain emerged from a study of blood T cell repertoires in COVID-19. Study information: COVID-19 samples, acute and convalescent, were from the United States, Italy and Spain.

In the original workflow: Estimation of nucleated cell counts relied on the amplification of reference gene primers. The data were produced by immunoSEQ multiplex PCR, yet TCRdb's version contains in-frame clones alone and is incomplete. Clone size and V and J calls were adopted from that table, with D and trimming inferred from the DNA. The sample carries some 65,000 clones, around 91% recorded once. Germline-derived CDR1 and CDR2 are LGHDT and YNNKEL (reference sequence). Trimming cost V 0 bases and J 3 bases, with 18 bases left between them. The CDR3 is 17 residues long. This clone was recorded only once.

This TCR derives from a man aged 50 or older with COVID-19, enrolled during active disease. The sample was peripheral blood. The gene calls are TRBV3-1 (or the pseudogene TRBV3-2) and TRBJ2-7; D might be TRBD1 (5 bases). The CDR3, as DNA: TGTGCCAGCAGCCAAGAGGCCCTCCGAGACAGACACTACGAGCAGTACTTC. This translates into CASSQEALRDRHYEQYF.